The present T cell receptor (beta chain) was sequenced within a study of blood T cell repertoires in COVID-19. Participant ages covered about 18 to 95 years across about two dozen US areas. Recovered status in Cohort 3 required two negative PCRs, clearance, or symptom resolution. In the authors' methods: Estimated nucleated cell counts came from reference gene primer amplification. This table comes from immunoSEQ multiplex PCR, and its TCRdb copy is limited to in-frame clones, with some not included. V, J and clone size are taken as reported in that table, and D and trimming were inferred from the DNA itself. The top ten clones hold approximately 11% of a sample with 200,000 to 250,000 clones, 70% to 90% of them seen once. Germline V gene lookup returns CDR1 MNHEY and CDR2 SVGAGI. This CDR3 has 14 amino acids. J was trimmed by 3 bases and V by 6 bases; bases with no gene match: 6.

This receptor was identified in a man between 25 and 39 years old who had recovered from COVID-19. This rearrangement joins TRBV6-5 to TRBJ2-7; 9 nucleotides align to TRBD1. The sample was PBMCs or T cells enriched from blood (not recorded which). The CDR3 coding sequence is TGTGCCAGCAGCAACCCGGGACAGGGCTACGAGCAGTACTTC. It specifies CASSNPGQGYEQYF.